The sequence of this TCR beta chain was determined in a study of blood T cell repertoires in COVID-19. As for the study in general: Samples taken during acute and convalescent COVID-19 were collected in the United States, Italy and Spain.

This CDR3 region has 14 residues. The V segment lost 10 bases and the J segment 3 bases; nucleotides outside the gene matches: 8. Germline assignment: CDR1 MNHEY and CDR2 SMNVEV (reference sequence). Sequencing used immunoSEQ multiplex PCR; TCRdb keeps in-frame clones, though not all of them. This repertoire shows roughly 90,000 clones, 87% found once; its top ten account for roughly 1.2%. The chain joins TRBV27 to TRBJ2-1; 8 positions agree with TRBD2. Input material: peripheral blood. The receptor's source is a human donor in a cohort sampled during active COVID-19. CDR3 residues: CATSLAGSYNEQFF. In nucleotides, the CDR3 is TGTGCCACCTCCCTAGCGGGTAGCTACAATGAGCAGTTCTTC.